The 22 T cell receptor beta chains listed next were all sequenced from one sample in a study of early T cells in non-severe SARS-CoV-2 infection. TCRdb re-called the 5' RACE reads with MiXCR, one entry per CDR3 protein. Of over 55,000 distinct CDR3 sequences listed, around an eighth are singletons. Sequencing used whole blood. Source of these receptors: an adult who was a healthcare worker with PCR-confirmed SARS-CoV-2 infection or an uninfected control (not recorded which).

This clonotype was found many times. V and J are TRBV9 and TRBJ2-1; TRBD2 matches at 10 bases. The V gene's germline CDR1 is SGDLS and CDR2 YYNGEE. V lost 0 bases and J lost 7; bases outside the gene matches: 7. The CDR3 runs to 16 residues. CDR3 nucleotides: TGTGCCAGCAGCGTAGGAGCAGCGGGGGGGCTGAATGAGCAGTTCTTC. Translated: CASSVGAAGGLNEQFF.

The J gene is TRBJ2-2, the V gene TRBV29-1; a weak D match, TRBD1 (6 bases). Germline V gene sequence: CDR1 SQVTM, CDR2 ANQGSEA. The V end was cut by 7 bases, the J end by 4 bases, with 16 bases between. This CDR3 comprises 14 residues. As DNA, the CDR3 is TGCAGCGCAGGAACAGGGTCGGTCACCGGGGAGCTGTTTTTT. Translation gives CSAGTGSVTGELFF.

This sequence joins TRBV5-1 and TRBJ2-1; 8 bases are shared with TRBD1. The V and J ends lost 5 bases and 8 bases, in that order; junction bases with no gene match: 9. This CDR3 region has 14 residues. CDR1 is SGHRS and CDR2 is YFSETQ in the germline V gene. The CDR3 here is CASRLAQGADEQFF. DNA for the CDR3: TGCGCCAGCAGGCTCGCTCAGGGGGCGGATGAGCAGTTCTTC.

This clonotype appeared many times. The chain employs TRBV5-8 and TRBJ1-2; D is undetermined. Trimming cost V 3 bases and J 9 bases, with 12 bases left between them. Germline V gene sequence: CDR1 SGHTS, CDR2 YDEGEE. The CDR3 has 12 residues. CDR3 nucleotides: TGTGCCAGCAGCTGGCGGACTGACCGCTACACCTTC. Protein sequence: CASSWRTDRYTF.

This clonotype was seen a few times. The rearrangement uses TRBV7-3 and TRBJ2-5; 8 positions agree with TRBD2. V gave up 5 bases and J gave up 4 bases; unmatched junction bases: 9. Germline values: CDR1 SGHTA, CDR2 FQGTGA. This CDR3 has 15 residues. CDR3 residues: CASSPHPGGGETQYF. As DNA, the CDR3 is TGTGCCAGCAGCCCCCACCCCGGGGGGGGAGAGACCCAGTACTTC.

At least ten counts were recorded for this clonotype. The chain joins TRBV7-9 to TRBJ2-3; D uncertain. This CDR3 spans 16 amino acids. Looked up from germline, CDR1 is SEHNR and CDR2 is FQNEAQ (reference sequence). Trimming left V 3 bases short and J 0 bases short, with 13 bases between. The CDR3 DNA reads TGTGCCAGCAGCTTGACCCCATTCACTAGCACAGATACGCAGTATTTT. Amino acid sequence: CASSLTPFTSTDTQYF.

This chain links TRBV6-1 with TRBJ2-7; D is perhaps TRBD1 or TRBD2 (5 bases each). Trimming cost V 4 bases and J 2 bases, with 18 bases left between them. Germline V gene lookup returns CDR1 MNHNS and CDR2 SASEGT. The CDR3 covers 16 residues. For the CDR3, the DNA is TGTGCCAGCAGTGTTCTGGCAGGGAGTAAAACCTACGAGCAGTACTTC. Its protein is CASSVLAGSKTYEQYF.

The CDR3 sequence: CAIIGQRYNYGYTF. The CDR3 DNA sequence: TGTGCCATCATAGGACAGAGATATAACTATGGCTACACCTTC. The V gene is TRBV10-3, the J gene TRBJ1-2; a possible D gene is TRBD1 (6 bases). The CDR3 runs 14 residues. Germline V gene sequence: CDR1 ENHRY, CDR2 SYGVKD. V was shortened by 7 bases and J by 1 base, with 13 bases between the two germline ends.

This clonotype was seen ten or more times. The junction departs from germline at one end; a sequencing error may be responsible. The chain is built from TRBV7-7 and TRBJ2-3; D gene ambiguous. CDR3 length: 14 amino acids. The V gene's germline CDR1 is SSHAT and CDR2 FNYEAQ (reference sequence). CDR3 protein: CASSPGLGLDTQYF. DNA of the CDR3: TGTGCTAGCAGCCCCGGGTTAGGGTTGGATACGCAGTATTTT.

This clonotype turned up a few times. The rearrangement uses TRBV6-2 or TRBV6-3 and TRBJ2-7; unclear D gene. CDR1 is MNHEY and CDR2 is SVGEGT in the germline V gene. The CDR3 runs 14 residues. V was cut by 0 bases and J by 2 bases, with 8 bases left in between. The CDR3 nucleotides are TGTGCCAGCAGTTACTCAGGGATCCCCTACGAGCAGTACTTC. As protein: CASSYSGIPYEQYF.

This clonotype was detected once. The genes are TRBV7-9 and TRBJ2-1; TRBD2 might be the D (6 bases). Germline-derived CDR1 and CDR2 are SEHNR and FQNEAQ (reference sequence). V lost 5 bases to trimming and J lost 5 bases, with 16 bases between them. This CDR3 is 15 amino acids long. CDR3: CASSHRGSPDNEQFF. DNA of the CDR3: TGTGCCAGCAGCCATCGGGGGTCCCCAGACAATGAGCAGTTCTTC. Supplemented by reference TRBV7-9 and TRBJ2-1, the full variable domain reads DTGVSQNPRHKITKRGQNVTFRCDPISEHNRLYWYRQTLGQGPEFLTYFQNEAQLEKSRLLSDRFSAERPKGSFSTLEIQRTEQGDSAMYLCASSHRGSPDNEQFFGPGTRLTVL.

The rearrangement uses TRBV12-3 or TRBV12-4 and TRBJ2-3; 8 nucleotides match TRBD2. J was trimmed by 2 bases and V by 4 bases; bases with no gene match: 8. This CDR3 is built from 16 residues. CDR3 in DNA: TGTGCCAGCAGTTCCCTTGGGCGGGAGGACACAGATACGCAGTATTTT. It yields the protein CASSSLGREDTDTQYF.

This clonotype has ten or more counts. This chain uses TRBV20-1 with TRBJ1-2; 8 nucleotides line up with TRBD1. The V gene end was trimmed by 4 bases and the J gene end by 11 bases; junction bases not matched to a gene: 15. The CDR3 contains 14 residues. Germline CDR1 and CDR2: DFQATT and SNEGSKA (reference sequence). The CDR3 region is CSAKGTGPNLRYTF. CDR3 DNA sequence: TGCAGTGCTAAGGGGACAGGCCCTAATCTTCGTTACACCTTC.

V gene TRBV5-1 combines with J gene TRBJ1-6, with TRBD1 identical over 8 bases. Unmatched junction bases numbered 3, after V lost 8 bases and J lost 5 bases. Germline V gene lookup returns CDR1 SGHRS and CDR2 YFSETQ. CDR3 length: 13 residues. The DNA of the CDR3 is TGCGCCAGGAGGACAGGGAATAATTCACCCCTCCACTTT. Translation: CARRTGNNSPLHF.

Ten or more counts support this clonotype. The chain employs TRBV5-5 and TRBJ2-5; maybe TRBD2 (5 bases). This CDR3 is 14 amino acids long. V shed 10 bases and J shed 1 base, with 17 bases lying between them. Germline-derived CDR1 and CDR2 are SGHKS and YYEKEE (reference sequence). The CDR3 region has the DNA TGTGCCGCTGGCTCGGAGGCAGGCCAAGAGACCCAGTACTTC. It yields the protein CAAGSEAGQETQYF.

The table lists this clonotype with many counts. J is TRBJ1-1 and V is TRBV5-1; D ambiguous. Trimming stripped 0 bases from V and 2 bases from J, with 8 bases between. Germline lookup yields CDR1 SGHRS and CDR2 YFSETQ. CDR3 length equals 14 residues. This CDR3 reads CASSLGLPNTEAFF. DNA for the CDR3: TGCGCCAGCAGCTTGGGTCTACCAAACACTGAAGCTTTCTTT.

The V call is TRBV5-1, the J call TRBJ2-7; D gene uncertain. This CDR3 is 11 amino acids long. Germline lookup yields CDR1 SGHRS and CDR2 YFSETQ. With 4 bases removed from V and 2 bases from J, the gap between germline ends came to 4 bases. This CDR3 reads CASSGTYEQYF. For the CDR3, the DNA is TGCGCCAGCAGCGGGACCTACGAGCAGTACTTC.

V and J are TRBV27 and TRBJ1-1; D gene uncertain. The CDR3 totals 17 residues. Per the germline V gene, CDR1 is MNHEY and CDR2 is SMNVEV (reference sequence). The V end lost 2 bases, the J end lost 1 base, and 17 bases lay between the germline ends. CDR3 bases: TGTGCCAGCAGTTTACTTGCCCCGATGTCATGGAACACTGAAGCTTTCTTT. Translation: CASSLLAPMSWNTEAFF.

This clonotype came up a few times. The genes are TRBV29-1 and TRBJ2-6, with D maybe TRBD2 (6 bases). This CDR3 region has 16 residues. The V gene's germline CDR1 is SQVTM and CDR2 ANQGSEA. The germline V and J ends were trimmed by 6 bases and 0 bases, with 15 bases remaining between them. In DNA, the CDR3 is TGCAGCGTAACCCGGGGACTGAACTCTGGGGCCAACGTCCTGACTTTC. Encoded protein: CSVTRGLNSGANVLTF. Full variable domain (missing parts from reference TRBV29-1 and TRBJ2-6): SAVISQKPSRDICQRGTSLTIQCQVDSQVTMMFWYRQQPGQSLTLIATANQGSEATYESGFVIDKFPISRPNLTFSTLTVSNMSPEDSSIYLCSVTRGLNSGANVLTFGAGSRLTVL.

This clonotype has at least ten counts. The chain recombines TRBV11-2 with TRBJ1-1, with D unclear. Trimming removed 0 bases from V and 1 base from J, with 6 bases in between. Germline loops: CDR1 SGHAT, CDR2 FQNNGV. The CDR3 loop spans 14 amino acids. DNA of the CDR3: TGTGCCAGCAGCTTAGATAGGTGGAACACTGAAGCTTTCTTT. Translating gives CASSLDRWNTEAFF.

This clonotype was seen ten or more times. The chain employs TRBV20-1 and TRBJ2-5, with D hard to call. Trimming removed 3 bases at V and 3 bases at J, with 11 bases between. Germline V CDR1 and CDR2: DFQATT, SNEGSKA (reference sequence). The CDR3 extends over 13 amino acids. CDR3 residues: CSASLKREETQYF. Written as DNA, the CDR3 is TGCAGTGCTAGTTTGAAACGCGAAGAGACCCAGTACTTC.

The chain couples TRBV10-3 to TRBJ2-2; TRBD2 is a possible D gene (5 bases). Germline lookup yields CDR1 ENHRY and CDR2 SYGVKD. The CDR3 sequence is 12 residues long. V lost 8 bases to trimming and J lost 6 bases, with 10 bases between them. The CDR3 bases are TGTGCCATCTCTTCGGGGTCCGGGGAGCTGTTTTTT. This codes for CAISSGSGELFF.